This is a list of T cell receptor beta chains from one sample in a study of cytomegalovirus exposure and HLA in healthy donors. Clones were sequenced by immunoSEQ multiplex PCR, and TCRdb holds only the in-frame ones, with some missing. Of over 100,000 clones in the sample, roughly four fifths are singletons; the top ten hold about 1.7%. The specimen sequenced was PBMCs. The receptors shown here come from a female donor in good health and CMV-seropositive. The CDR3 runs from the conserved cysteine through the conserved F or W. The order of the fields is CDR3 protein, CDR3 DNA, J gene, V gene, clone size, D gene. A D gene is named only where the DNA matches it firmly. Size values are once, few and many counts, or a class for expanded clones, and some rows have none.

CDR3 protein: CASSSGQLRTDTQYF; CDR3 DNA: TGTGCCAGCAGTTCGGGACAGCTTCGCACAGATACGCAGTATTTT; J gene: TRBJ2-3; V gene: TRBV28; clone size: once; D gene: TRBD1
CDR3 protein: CASSLQGMNTEAFF; CDR3 DNA: TGTGCCAGTAGTCTCCAGGGAATGAACACTGAAGCTTTCTTT; J gene: TRBJ1-1; V gene: TRBV19; clone size: .; D gene: .
CDR3 protein: CASRPTTGYGYTF; CDR3 DNA: TGTGCCAGCAGACCTACGACAGGGTATGGCTACACCTTC; J gene: TRBJ1-2; V gene: TRBV28; clone size: .; D gene: TRBD1
CDR3 protein: CASSSGTAGPYGYTF; CDR3 DNA: TGTGCCAGCAGCTCTGGGACAGCGGGCCCCTATGGCTACACCTTC; J gene: TRBJ1-2; V gene: TRBV7-9; clone size: .; D gene: TRBD1
CDR3 protein: CASSGRGPSGANVLTF; CDR3 DNA: TGTGCCAGCAGTGGCAGGGGGCCCTCTGGGGCCAACGTCCTGACTTTC; J gene: TRBJ2-6; V gene: TRBV28; clone size: few; D gene: TRBD1
CDR3 protein: CASSVYRGRDEQYF; CDR3 DNA: TGTGCCAGCAGCGTGTACAGGGGTCGCGACGAGCAGTACTTC; J gene: TRBJ2-7; V gene: TRBV11-2; clone size: .; D gene: TRBD1
CDR3 protein: CASSPYGSRGLYQETQYF; CDR3 DNA: TGTGCCAGCAGCCCATACGGGAGTCGGGGATTGTACCAAGAGACCCAGTACTTC; J gene: TRBJ2-5; V gene: TRBV7-9; clone size: .; D gene: .
CDR3 protein: CASSRSGGSSYEQYF; CDR3 DNA: TGCGCCAGCAGCCGGTCTGGCGGGAGCTCCTACGAGCAGTACTTC; J gene: TRBJ2-7; V gene: TRBV4-1; clone size: .; D gene: TRBD2
CDR3 protein: CASSLVGSGNTDTQYF; CDR3 DNA: TGCGCCAGCAGCTTGGTTGGTAGCGGGAATACAGATACGCAGTATTTT; J gene: TRBJ2-3; V gene: TRBV5-1; clone size: .; D gene: TRBD2
CDR3 protein: CASSLGDTSYEQYF; CDR3 DNA: TGTGCCAGCAGCCTAGGTGACACTTCCTACGAGCAGTACTTC; J gene: TRBJ2-7; V gene: TRBV11-2; clone size: few; D gene: .